The rows below give T cell receptor beta chains drawn from one sample of a study of T cell responses to AZD1222 COVID-19 vaccine. Assay used: immunoSEQ multiplex PCR; TCRdb lists only in-frame clones, some missing. The table lists some 61,000 clones, about 90% of them singletons. This sample comprised peripheral blood, obtained on day 0 of AZD1222 vaccination. Every receptor here comes from an adult in good health. The CDR3 runs from the conserved cysteine through the conserved F or W. Fields, in order: V gene, CDR3 length, clone size, D gene, J gene, CDR3 protein, CDR3 DNA. A D gene is named only where the DNA matches it firmly. Not all rows give a size; the values are once, few, many and, for expanded clones, a class.

TRBV7-9,17,once,TRBD1,TRBJ2-7,CASSLVYQTGSAYEQYF,TGTGCCAGCAGCTTGGTTTACCAGACAGGGTCCGCCTACGAGCAGTACTTC
TRBV5-6,14,.,.,TRBJ2-7,CASSLARGIYEQYF,TGTGCCAGCAGCTTGGCACGGGGGATCTACGAGCAGTACTTC
TRBV3-1/TRBV3-2,14,once,.,TRBJ1-4,CASRPLGIEEKLFF,TGTGCCAGCCGCCCTCTAGGCATTGAAGAAAAACTGTTTTTT
TRBV10-3,13,.,.,TRBJ2-3,CAIGGYTTDTQYF,TGTGCCATCGGCGGCTATACCACAGATACGCAGTATTTT
TRBV19,15,.,TRBD2,TRBJ2-7,CASSLSGGITYEQYF,TGTGCCAGTTCCCTAAGCGGGGGGATCACCTACGAGCAGTACTTC
TRBV7-2,14,medium-sized,.,TRBJ1-6,CASSLDTANSPLHF,TGTGCCAGCAGCTTAGACACAGCTAATTCACCCCTCCACTTT
TRBV4-3,16,once,TRBD1,TRBJ2-3,CASSQNSKGAPDTQYF,TGCGCCAGCAGCCAAAACTCGAAGGGGGCCCCAGATACGCAGTATTTT
TRBV30,13,.,TRBD1,TRBJ1-2,CAWNPGQGTSYTF,TGTGCCTGGAACCCGGGACAGGGGACGAGCTACACCTTC
TRBV7-3,18,.,.,TRBJ2-2,CASSLQVSRKPSSGELFF,TGTGCCAGCAGCTTACAGGTTTCGCGGAAACCCTCAAGCGGGGAGCTGTTTTTT
TRBV4-2,16,.,.,TRBJ2-2,CASSRAGISWAGELFF,TGTGCCAGCAGCCGGGCGGGGATTAGTTGGGCCGGGGAGCTGTTTTTT
TRBV10-3,16,.,.,TRBJ1-3,CAISEVWEAAGNTIYF,TGTGCCATCAGTGAGGTGTGGGAGGCGGCTGGAAACACCATATATTTT
TRBV19,14,.,.,TRBJ1-1,CASSIHRENTEAFF,TGTGCCAGTAGTATACACAGAGAGAACACTGAAGCTTTCTTT
TRBV5-1,14,.,.,TRBJ1-1,CASSPGLLNTEAFF,TGCGCCAGCAGCCCGGGACTGTTGAACACTGAAGCTTTCTTT
TRBV11-3,15,few,TRBD1,TRBJ1-1,CASSLGPTGSTEAFF,TGTGCCAGCAGCTTAGGACCGACAGGGAGCACTGAAGCTTTCTTT
TRBV19,16,.,.,TRBJ2-2,CASREGHLEGTGELFF,TGTGCCAGTAGAGAGGGACACCTGGAGGGCACCGGGGAGCTGTTTTTT
TRBV4-3,17,.,.,TRBJ1-2,CASSQDRAGGKIYGYTF,TGCGCCAGCAGCCAAGATCGGGCGGGGGGCAAGATCTATGGCTACACCTTC
TRBV5-6,15,.,TRBD1,TRBJ1-5,CASSDRDRGHQPQHF,TGTGCCAGCAGCGACCGGGACAGGGGGCATCAGCCCCAGCATTTT
TRBV14,17,.,TRBD2,TRBJ2-3,CASSQPRLAGEVDTQYF,TGTGCCAGCAGCCAGCCTCGACTAGCGGGAGAGGTAGATACGCAGTATTTT
TRBV4-3,16,few,.,TRBJ2-7,CASSQDGGDSAYEQYF,TGCGCCAGCAGCCAAGATGGGGGCGACAGCGCCTACGAGCAGTACTTC
TRBV5-5,18,.,TRBD1,TRBJ2-6,CASSLAGTGMGGANVLTF,TGTGCCAGCAGCTTAGCCGGGACAGGGATGGGTGGGGCCAACGTCCTGACTTTC
TRBV7-3,14,.,TRBD1,TRBJ1-2,CASSSQDRGVGYTF,TGTGCCAGCAGCTCCCAGGACAGGGGGGTAGGCTACACCTTC
TRBV13,15,.,TRBD1,TRBJ1-6,CASSAGTGENSPLHF,TGTGCCAGCAGCGCCGGGACAGGGGAAAATTCACCCCTCCACTTT
TRBV6-6,14,.,TRBD1,TRBJ1-3,CASSRQGWGNTIYF,TGTGCCAGCAGCCGACAGGGCTGGGGAAACACCATATATTTT
TRBV6-4,15,.,.,TRBJ1-5,CASIHGTSSNQPQHF,TGTGCCAGCATTCACGGGACATCTAGCAATCAGCCCCAGCATTTT
TRBV10-3,15,.,TRBD1,TRBJ1-1,CAIRGDRGLYTEAFF,TGTGCCATCAGGGGGGACAGGGGGCTATATACTGAAGCTTTCTTT
TRBV12-3/TRBV12-4,12,.,.,TRBJ2-1,CASSVEHNEQFF,TGTGCCAGCAGTGTCGAGCACAATGAGCAGTTCTTC
TRBV27,15,.,.,TRBJ1-4,CASSSFSSWGEKLFF,TGTGCCAGCAGTAGTTTTTCCTCCTGGGGTGAAAAACTGTTTTTT
TRBV7-9,14,.,.,TRBJ2-3,CASSRDRITDTQYF,TGTGCCAGCAGCCGCGACAGAATCACAGATACGCAGTATTTT